This TCR beta chain was sequenced in a study of blood T cells in healthy people across ages. For the second PCR, which ran for roughly 6 to 12 cycles, a sample-barcoded 5' primer and a J-beta primer mix were used. The yield of each sample was at least 2.5 million CDR3-containing paired-end reads. TCRdb itself ran the 5' RACE reads through MiXCR, one entry per CDR3 protein. The table shows around 1,000,000 distinct CDR3 sequences, with almost 25% occurring only once. This clonotype was seen more than once but under ten times. Germline V lookup: CDR1 MNHEY, CDR2 SMNVEV (reference sequence). The CDR3 runs to 16 residues. V trimming: 5 bases; J trimming: 5 bases; junction bases outside the gene matches: 10. This sample also appeared in a second study, on T cells of mothers and their children. That publication notes: All donors were healthy and Caucasian; they were a few mothers and their six children. Sequencing got over 8.5 million TCR beta CDR3 reads from each mother and several million from each child.

The origin of this receptor is a girl aged 2-9 years in good health. The J gene is TRBJ2-2, the V gene TRBV27; 8 bases fit TRBD1. The material sequenced was blood. Written as DNA, the CDR3 is TGTGCCAGCAGTATACCGACAGGGGTGGGGACCGGGGAGCTGTTTTTT. Its protein is CASSIPTGVGTGELFF.